The present TCR beta chain was sequenced within a study of beta chain features in type 1 diabetes. Across the study: Summed over all samples, the examined sorted cells came to about 110 million. Points from the study as a whole: Lower insertion and higher deletion counts appeared at VDJ junctions in type 1 diabetes patients.

Points on this clone: Its antigen is still unknown.

Since all of the isolated RNA was reverse transcribed, expressed TCRB transcripts were what got sequenced. The protocol was immunoSEQ multiplex PCR, while the TCRdb copy is restricted to in-frame clones and leaves out a portion. This sample has some 200,000 clones; 11% occur once, and the top ten carry 1% to 1.5%. This CDR3 region has 14 residues. The V end was cut by 5 bases, the J end by 2 bases, with 16 bases between. CDR1 is GTSNPN, CDR2 SVGIG, per germline (reference sequence). Material: central memory CD4+ T cells from blood. The J gene is TRBJ2-7, the V gene TRBV30, with D possibly TRBD2 on 7 matching bases. This receptor was taken from a man younger than 35 in good health. The CDR3 nucleotides read TGTGCCTGGGCAGCAGGGAGGGGGACCTACGAGCAGTACTTC. This translates into CAWAAGRGTYEQYF.